Shown below are 17 T cell receptor beta chains from a single sample sequenced in a study of blood T cells in healthy people across ages. A second roughly 7 to 12 cycle PCR used barcoded and J-beta primers. In TCRdb, the 5' RACE reads were re-called with MiXCR into one record per CDR3 protein. The sample contains fewer than 700,000 distinct CDR3 sequences, approximately 40% of which appear only once. Sequencing input: blood. These receptors were collected from a man older than 75 in good health.

This clonotype was detected a few times. The genes are TRBV6-1 and TRBJ1-2; D might be TRBD1 (5 bases). V lost 4 bases and J lost 8, with 17 bases in between. CDR3 length equals 14 residues. Germline CDR1 reads MNHNS; CDR2 reads SASEGT. The CDR3 here is CASSVTRGRGGYTF. The CDR3 DNA sequence: TGTGCCAGCAGTGTAACGAGGGGAAGGGGCGGCTACACCTTC.

CDR3: CASSLIANSYNEQFF. The CDR3 DNA follows: TGTGCCAGCAGTCTTATAGCGAATTCCTACAATGAGCAGTTCTTC. V gene TRBV28 combines with J gene TRBJ2-1; D may be TRBD2 (5 bases). V shed 5 bases and J shed 1 base, with 12 bases lying between them. CDR3 length: 15 amino acids. CDR1 is MDHEN and CDR2 is SYDVKM in the germline V gene.

The CDR3 region is CASRGAGAAGDEQYF. CDR3 bases: TGTGCCAGCAGGGGAGCGGGAGCCGCCGGAGATGAGCAGTACTTC. J is TRBJ2-5 and V is TRBV7-9, with 8 bases aligning to TRBD2. The CDR3 is made up of 15 amino acids. Germline-derived CDR1 and CDR2 are SEHNR and FQNEAQ (reference sequence). The junction had 17 bases not matched to a gene; V was cut back by 6 bases and J by 11 bases.

The rearrangement links TRBV7-2 to TRBJ1-1; TRBD1 matches 7 bases. CDR3 size: 14 residues. Trimming removed 3 bases from V and 0 bases from J; junction bases left unmatched: 1. From germline, CDR1 is SGHTA and CDR2 FQGNSA. CDR3 amino acids: CASSFRGLNTEAFF. The CDR3 DNA follows: TGTGCCAGCAGCTTTAGGGGGCTGAACACTGAAGCTTTCTTT.

The genes are TRBV5-1 and TRBJ2-1, with D perhaps TRBD1 or TRBD2 (6 bases each). V shed 5 bases and J shed 3 bases, with 18 bases lying between them. From germline, CDR1 is SGHRS and CDR2 YFSETQ. The CDR3 covers 16 residues. DNA for the CDR3: TGCGCCAGCAGGCCCTGGGGGGCGTCGAGCTACAATGAGCAGTTCTTC. Translating gives CASRPWGASSYNEQFF.

Only a few counts were recorded for this clonotype. The chain links TRBV20-1 to TRBJ1-6; D uncertain. Trimming shortened V by 3 bases and J by 9 bases, and 15 bases separated the two germline ends. The CDR3 contains 14 residues. Germline V lookup: CDR1 DFQATT, CDR2 SNEGSKA (reference sequence). Here the CDR3 DNA reads TGCAGTGCTAGCTACGGGTTTGGACCTTCACCCCTCCACTTT. It encodes CSASYGFGPSPLHF.

V usage is TRBV6-2 or TRBV6-3 and J usage is TRBJ1-6; 9 bases match TRBD1. This CDR3 comprises 15 residues. Germline V gene lookup returns CDR1 MNHEY and CDR2 SVGEGT. V lost 2 bases, J lost 8 bases, and 4 bases stayed unmatched. The CDR3 here is CASSYHRGRDSPLHF. CDR3 in DNA: TGTGCCAGCAGTTACCACAGGGGGCGAGATTCACCCCTCCACTTT.

This chain links TRBV5-1 with TRBJ2-1; 9 positions agree with TRBD2. In germline, CDR1 is SGHRS, CDR2 YFSETQ. CDR3 length equals 15 residues. V was pared by 3 bases and J by 4 bases, with 5 bases of the junction left unmatched. The CDR3 loop reads CASSSGLATYNEQFF. CDR3 coding DNA: TGCGCCAGCAGCTCGGGACTAGCTACGTACAATGAGCAGTTCTTC.

V is TRBV2 and J is TRBJ2-3; D unclear. Germline V gene data show CDR1 as SNHLY and CDR2 as FYNNEI. The CDR3 totals 14 residues. Trimming cost V 5 bases and J 2 bases, with 11 bases left between them. CDR3 residues: CASSPMVNTDTQYF. The DNA of the CDR3 is TGTGCCAGCAGTCCCATGGTTAACACAGATACGCAGTATTTT.

This chain uses TRBV20-1 with TRBJ2-2; TRBD2 agrees at 11 bases. Germline CDR1 reads DFQATT; CDR2 reads SNEGSKA (reference sequence). The ends lost 0 bases at V and 4 bases at J; junction bases unmatched: 10. The CDR3 extends over 18 amino acids. The CDR3 loop reads CSARDWSSGRIGTGELFF. CDR3 sequence (DNA): TGCAGTGCTAGAGATTGGTCTAGCGGGAGGATAGGCACCGGGGAGCTGTTTTTT.

V and J are TRBV5-6 and TRBJ1-5, with 10 bases lining up with TRBD1. Losses at the gene ends were 5 bases for V and 6 bases for J; bases not matched to a gene: 5. Germline values: CDR1 SGHDT, CDR2 YYEEEE. The CDR3 spans 14 residues. As DNA, the CDR3 is TGTGCCAGCAGGAAGACAGGGGGCTCTCAGCCCCAGCATTTT. Translating it yields CASRKTGGSQPQHF. The full variable domain, in which reference TRBV5-6 and TRBJ1-5 provide the parts outside the CDR3, is DAGVTQSPTHLIKTRGQQVTLRCSPKSGHDTVSWYQQALGQGPQFIFQYYEEEERQRGNFPDRFSGHQFPNYSSELNVNALLLGDSALYLCASRKTGGSQPQHFGDGTRLSIL.

This clonotype occurred a few times. The V call is TRBV7-2, the J call TRBJ2-1; TRBD1 might be the D (6 bases). The CDR3 spans 15 residues. Per germline, CDR1 SGHTA and CDR2 FQGNSA. Trimming took 0 bases from V and 6 from J, leaving 12 bases between them. Written as DNA, the CDR3 is TGTGCCAGCAGCTTAGCGGTCCAGGGGACCAATGAGCAGTTCTTC. This codes for CASSLAVQGTNEQFF.

This chain joins TRBV6-2 or TRBV6-3 and TRBJ2-1; perhaps TRBD2 as D (6 bases). This CDR3 spans 14 amino acids. Trimming removed 7 bases at V and 6 bases at J, with 16 bases between. Looked up from germline, CDR1 is MNHEY and CDR2 is SVGEGT. The CDR3 DNA follows: TGTGCCAGCACCGTCCTAGCGTCCAGCAATGAGCAGTTCTTC. Amino acid sequence: CASTVLASSNEQFF.

V is TRBV12-3 or TRBV12-4 and J is TRBJ2-1; D is uncertain. The CDR3 loop spans 14 amino acids. V shed 2 bases and J shed 0 bases, with 5 bases lying between them. The CDR3 nucleotides read TGTGCCAGCAGTTTACTGAGCTCCTACAATGAGCAGTTCTTC. Its translation: CASSLLSSYNEQFF.

The chain has TRBV6-2 or TRBV6-3 and TRBJ2-7; D unclear. The CDR3 runs 13 residues. CDR1 is MNHEY and CDR2 is SVGEGT in the germline V gene. The V and J ends lost 2 bases and 0 bases respectively, with 5 bases between them. The CDR3 loop is CASSYRVSYEQYF. The CDR3, as DNA: TGTGCCAGCAGTTACAGGGTCTCCTACGAGCAGTACTTC.

V is TRBV24-1 and J is TRBJ2-3; D may be TRBD1 (6 bases). The CDR3 spans 13 residues. Deletions cut 6 bases from V and 7 bases from J, with 13 bases between. Germline V gene lookup returns CDR1 KGHDR and CDR2 SFDVKD. The CDR3 sequence: CATSRAGEYTQYF. CDR3 in DNA: TGTGCCACCAGTCGGGCAGGGGAATATACGCAGTATTTT.

The chain employs TRBV29-1 and TRBJ2-3; D is unclear. The CDR3 loop spans 13 amino acids. Germline CDR1 reads SQVTM; CDR2 reads ANQGSEA. Trimming cost V 3 bases and J 4 bases, with 11 bases left between them. The CDR3 DNA reads TGCAGCGTTGATGAGTTCCAGGCAGATACGCAGTATTTT. It specifies CSVDEFQADTQYF.